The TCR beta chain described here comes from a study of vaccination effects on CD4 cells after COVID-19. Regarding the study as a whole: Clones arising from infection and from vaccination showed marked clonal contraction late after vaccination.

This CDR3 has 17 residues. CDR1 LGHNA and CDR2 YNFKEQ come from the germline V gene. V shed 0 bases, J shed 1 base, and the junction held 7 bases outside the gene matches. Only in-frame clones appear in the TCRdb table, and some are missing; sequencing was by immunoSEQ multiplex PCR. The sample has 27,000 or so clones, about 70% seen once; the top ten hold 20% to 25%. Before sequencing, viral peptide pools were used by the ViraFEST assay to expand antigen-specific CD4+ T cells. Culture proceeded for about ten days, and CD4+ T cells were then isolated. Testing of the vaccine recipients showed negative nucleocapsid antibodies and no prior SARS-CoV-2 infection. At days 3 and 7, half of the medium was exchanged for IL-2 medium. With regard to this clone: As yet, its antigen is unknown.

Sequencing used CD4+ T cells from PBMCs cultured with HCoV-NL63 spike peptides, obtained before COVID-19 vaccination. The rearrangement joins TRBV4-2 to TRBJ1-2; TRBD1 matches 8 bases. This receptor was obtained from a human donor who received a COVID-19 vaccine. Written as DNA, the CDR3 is TGTGCCAGCAGCCAAGATCTCGGGACAGGAAATAACTATGGCTACACCTTC. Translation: CASSQDLGTGNNYGYTF.